This is a list of T cell receptor beta chains from one sample in a study of OX40 agonist ivuxolimab in advanced cancers. TCRdb's copy holds only in-frame clones and misses some; the assay was immunoSEQ multiplex PCR. Among over 50,000 clones listed, 65% to 90% were seen once. The starting material was CD4+ or CD8+ T cells sorted from blood, obtained in a trial of the OX40 agonist ivuxolimab. These receptors were obtained from an adult with an advanced solid tumor such as melanoma, head and neck, liver or kidney cancer. Each CDR3 is given with its conserved first and last residue. A D gene is named only where the DNA matches it firmly. Rows may omit the clone size; those that give it use once, few, many or a size class.

v_gene: TRBV4-2; j_gene: TRBJ1-2; abundance: few; d_gene: TRBD1; len: 15; CDR3nt: TGTGCCAGCAGCCAAGATCCGGCAGGGGGTTTTGGCTACACCTTC; CDR3aa: CASSQDPAGGFGYTF
v_gene: TRBV6-5; j_gene: TRBJ2-2; abundance: -; d_gene: -; len: 14; CDR3nt: TGTGCCAGCAGGGGAGGGGGGAACACCGGGGAGCTGTTTTTT; CDR3aa: CASRGGGNTGELFF
v_gene: TRBV7-2; j_gene: TRBJ2-7; abundance: -; d_gene: TRBD2; len: 17; CDR3nt: TGTGCCAGCAGCTTATCTAGCGGGCCGGTGGGGCGCTACGAGCAGTACTTC; CDR3aa: CASSLSSGPVGRYEQYF
v_gene: TRBV19; j_gene: TRBJ2-7; abundance: -; d_gene: TRBD2; len: 15; CDR3nt: TGTGCCAGTAGTGTAACTAGCGGTGAATACTACGAGCAGTACTTC; CDR3aa: CASSVTSGEYYEQYF
v_gene: TRBV7-6; j_gene: TRBJ2-2; abundance: -; d_gene: TRBD1; len: 14; CDR3nt: TGTGCCAGCAGGTCACAGGGGGCCACCGGGGAGCTGTTTTTT; CDR3aa: CASRSQGATGELFF
v_gene: TRBV27; j_gene: TRBJ2-5; abundance: -; d_gene: TRBD1; len: 16; CDR3nt: TGTGCCAGCCGGGACACTCTGACAGGGGGCCGGGAGACCCAGTACTTC; CDR3aa: CASRDTLTGGRETQYF
v_gene: TRBV9; j_gene: TRBJ2-3; abundance: -; d_gene: -; len: 15; CDR3nt: TGTGCCAGCAGCGGAGGGCCTTTTAGTACAGATACGCAGTATTTT; CDR3aa: CASSGGPFSTDTQYF
v_gene: TRBV7-2; j_gene: TRBJ2-1; abundance: -; d_gene: -; len: 13; CDR3nt: TGTGCCAGCAGCAAAATGGGTTACAATGAGCAGTTCTTC; CDR3aa: CASSKMGYNEQFF
v_gene: TRBV7-9; j_gene: TRBJ1-2; abundance: -; d_gene: -; len: 15; CDR3nt: TGTGCCAGCAGCTCCAGACAACTTAACCACTATGGCTACACCTTC; CDR3aa: CASSSRQLNHYGYTF
v_gene: TRBV9; j_gene: TRBJ2-2; abundance: -; d_gene: TRBD2; len: 16; CDR3nt: TGTGCCAGCAGCCCACTAGCGGGGTCGGTCACCGGGGAGCTGTTTTTT; CDR3aa: CASSPLAGSVTGELFF
v_gene: TRBV11-2; j_gene: TRBJ2-7; abundance: -; d_gene: TRBD1; len: 16; CDR3nt: TGTGCCAGCAGACGACCGGGACAGGGGGCGCAATACGAGCAGTACTTC; CDR3aa: CASRRPGQGAQYEQYF
v_gene: TRBV27; j_gene: TRBJ2-7; abundance: once; d_gene: TRBD2; len: 19; CDR3nt: TGTGCCAGCAGTTTACTACCGGGACACAGGACTAGCGGGACCTACGAGCAGTACTTC; CDR3aa: CASSLLPGHRTSGTYEQYF
v_gene: TRBV5-5; j_gene: TRBJ1-4; abundance: -; d_gene: -; len: 15; CDR3nt: TGTGCCAGCAGCTTGTTGTACGAGGCGCAAGAAAAACTGTTTTTT; CDR3aa: CASSLLYEAQEKLFF
v_gene: TRBV7-9; j_gene: TRBJ2-3; abundance: -; d_gene: TRBD2; len: 12; CDR3nt: TGTGCCAGCAGCTCGGGGGGAGATACGCAGTATTTT; CDR3aa: CASSSGGDTQYF
v_gene: TRBV2; j_gene: TRBJ2-5; abundance: -; d_gene: -; len: 11; CDR3nt: TGTGCCAGCAGCTTTCTTGAGACCCAGTACTTC; CDR3aa: CASSFLETQYF
v_gene: TRBV6-1; j_gene: TRBJ1-3; abundance: -; d_gene: -; len: 11; CDR3nt: TGTGCCAACGGAGCTGGAAACACCATATATTTT; CDR3aa: CANGAGNTIYF
v_gene: TRBV6-5; j_gene: TRBJ1-1; abundance: once; d_gene: -; len: 16; CDR3nt: TGTGCCAGCAGTTACTCTCGAGGGCGGCTCGACACTGAAGCTTTCTTT; CDR3aa: CASSYSRGRLDTEAFF
v_gene: TRBV29-1; j_gene: TRBJ1-1; abundance: -; d_gene: TRBD1; len: 12; CDR3nt: TGCAGCGCCAGGGGGTTGAACACTGAAGCTTTCTTT; CDR3aa: CSARGLNTEAFF
v_gene: TRBV6-5; j_gene: TRBJ2-5; abundance: once; d_gene: -; len: 15; CDR3nt: TGTGCCAGCAGTCCAATGGGCGGGGACCAAGAGACCCAGTACTTC; CDR3aa: CASSPMGGDQETQYF
v_gene: TRBV28; j_gene: TRBJ1-6; abundance: -; d_gene: -; len: 15; CDR3nt: TGTGCCAGCAGTTCCCGACGCGGGAGGGAGTCACCCCTCCACTTT; CDR3aa: CASSSRRGRESPLHF
v_gene: TRBV11-1; j_gene: TRBJ1-6; abundance: -; d_gene: -; len: 16; CDR3nt: TGTGCCAGCAGCCTTACCAGAGCGTTGGCGAATTCACCCCTCCACTTT; CDR3aa: CASSLTRALANSPLHF
v_gene: TRBV28; j_gene: TRBJ2-7; abundance: once; d_gene: -; len: 14; CDR3nt: TGTGCCAGCAGTTTATCGGCAGCCCAATACGAGCAGTACTTC; CDR3aa: CASSLSAAQYEQYF
v_gene: TRBV15; j_gene: TRBJ2-7; abundance: -; d_gene: -; len: 13; CDR3nt: TGTGCCACCAGCAGGAATAGGGACTACGAGCAGTACTTC; CDR3aa: CATSRNRDYEQYF
v_gene: TRBV7-9; j_gene: TRBJ2-1; abundance: -; d_gene: TRBD2; len: 15; CDR3nt: TGTGCCAGCAGCCTTAGCGGGGGGGCCAGCAATGAGCAGTTCTTC; CDR3aa: CASSLSGGASNEQFF
v_gene: TRBV6-5; j_gene: TRBJ2-7; abundance: -; d_gene: -; len: 13; CDR3nt: TGTGCCAGCAAGGGGGGGCTATCCTACGAGCAGTACTTC; CDR3aa: CASKGGLSYEQYF
v_gene: TRBV5-1; j_gene: TRBJ2-5; abundance: -; d_gene: TRBD2; len: 15; CDR3nt: TGCGCCAGCGCCCGGACTAGCGGACAACAAGAGACCCAGTACTTC; CDR3aa: CASARTSGQQETQYF
v_gene: TRBV6-1; j_gene: TRBJ2-4; abundance: -; d_gene: -; len: 14; CDR3nt: TGTGCCAGCAGTGAAGGGGTAGCCAAAAACATTCAGTACTTC; CDR3aa: CASSEGVAKNIQYF
v_gene: TRBV28; j_gene: TRBJ1-5; abundance: -; d_gene: -; len: 14; CDR3nt: TGTGCCAGCAGTTTAGGTGGGGGAAGGCAGCCCCAGCATTTT; CDR3aa: CASSLGGGRQPQHF
v_gene: TRBV14; j_gene: TRBJ2-1; abundance: -; d_gene: TRBD2; len: 12; CDR3nt: TGTGCCAGCAGCCGTGGGACTAGCAGGCAGTTCTTC; CDR3aa: CASSRGTSRQFF